The next 11 T cell receptor beta chains were all read from a single sample in a study of shared clonotypes between healthy human individuals. Generated by immunoSEQ multiplex PCR, the TCRdb table keeps only in-frame clones and is missing some. The table shows about 380,000 clones, with 95% to 97% occurring only once. The sequenced sample was memory CD8+ T cells sorted from blood. Described subset: CD45RO+ cells pooled with CCR7-negative TemRA cells. Receptors originate from a man aged 25 to 40 in good health.

The J gene is TRBJ2-3, the V gene TRBV7-8; D gene ambiguous. The germline V gene has CDR1 SGHVS and CDR2 FQNEAQ. The CDR3 loop spans 15 amino acids. Trimming stripped 3 bases from V and 4 bases from J, with 14 bases between. In nucleotides, the CDR3 is TGTGCCAGCAGCTTTGATAACTCCGCAGCAGATACGCAGTATTTT. Amino acids: CASSFDNSAADTQYF.

The V and J genes are TRBV20-1 and TRBJ1-1; D gene uncertain. Germline V gene sequence: CDR1 DFQATT, CDR2 SNEGSKA (reference sequence). This CDR3 comprises 11 residues. Trimming left V 3 bases short and J 8 bases short, with 10 bases between. The CDR3 here is CSARDRQEAFF. The CDR3 region has the DNA TGCAGTGCTAGGGACCGACAAGAAGCTTTCTTT.

The CDR3 nucleotides are TGTGCCAGCTTACTACGGGAGATAGTGGGGACCCAGTACTTC. Protein: CASLLREIVGTQYF. The rearrangement links TRBV7-8 to TRBJ2-5; a weak D match, TRBD2 (6 bases). The CDR3 has 14 residues. Germline V gene sequence: CDR1 SGHVS, CDR2 FQNEAQ. Trimming took 8 bases from V and 7 from J, leaving 20 bases between them.

This sequence joins TRBV23-1 and TRBJ2-7, with 7 bases identical to TRBD1. TRBV23-1 is assigned to the ORF class and has an uncertain function. V trimming: 3 bases; J trimming: 1 base; junction bases outside the gene matches: 3. CDR3 size: 14 residues. The CDR3 is CASSQHRGSYEQYF. In DNA, the CDR3 is TGCGCCAGCAGTCAGCACAGGGGTTCCTACGAGCAGTACTTC.

The chain has TRBV12-2 and TRBJ2-7; TRBD2 is the table's D call, not checked against the DNA. TRBV12-2 has pseudogene status. The CDR3 has 17 amino acids. The CDR3 loop reads CASRSFPIAGVGYEQYF. CDR3 DNA sequence: TGTGCAAGTCGCTCATTCCCTATAGCGGGAGTGGGTTACGAGCAGTACTTC.

The chain carries TRBV11-2 and TRBJ2-1; 13 bases are shared with TRBD2. CDR1 and CDR2 (germline): SGHAT, FQNNGV. This CDR3 is 17 amino acids long. V shed 5 bases, J shed 3 bases, and the junction held 7 bases outside the gene matches. CDR3 nucleotide sequence: TGTGCCAGCAGCCCCCTAGGGACTAGCGGGAACTACAATGAGCAGTTCTTC. It translates to CASSPLGTSGNYNEQFF.

The chain employs TRBV10-3 and TRBJ2-1; TRBD2 aligns across 7 bases. The germline CDR1 and CDR2 sequences are ENHRY and SYGVKD. The CDR3 sequence is 15 residues long. V lost 6 bases and J lost 4; bases outside the gene matches: 9. CDR3 nucleotide sequence: TGTGCCATCAGGGGGGAGGCTAGCGGATACAATGAGCAGTTCTTC. Translation gives CAIRGEASGYNEQFF.

The rearrangement uses TRBV28 and TRBJ1-5, with a tentative D call TRBD1 (5 bases). Trimming removed 3 bases from V and 2 bases from J, with 8 bases in between. This CDR3 region has 14 residues. Germline V gives CDR1 MDHEN, CDR2 SYDVKM. CDR3 DNA sequence: TGTGCCAGCAGTTTCACGGGGGGCAATCAGCCCCAGCATTTT. Translation: CASSFTGGNQPQHF.

The V call is TRBV4-2, the J call TRBJ2-7; the match to TRBD2 covers 9 bases. Looked up from germline, CDR1 is LGHNA and CDR2 is YNFKEQ. The CDR3 contains 15 residues. Trimming took 0 bases from V and 6 from J; bases not matched to a gene: 6. The CDR3 sequence is CASSQDAGGPSEQYF. In nucleotides, the CDR3 is TGTGCCAGCAGCCAAGACGCGGGAGGGCCATCCGAGCAGTACTTC.

The genes are TRBV28 and TRBJ2-5; TRBD1 agrees at 11 bases. Germline-derived CDR1 and CDR2 are MDHEN and SYDVKM. The CDR3 is 15 residues long. Unmatched junction bases numbered 3, after V lost 5 bases and J lost 1 base. CDR3 in amino acids: CASSVDRGPQETQYF. In DNA form, the CDR3 reads TGTGCCAGCAGTGTGGACAGGGGGCCCCAAGAGACCCAGTACTTC.

This sequence joins TRBV7-8 and TRBJ2-2, with 7 bases fitting TRBD2. The germline V gene has CDR1 SGHVS and CDR2 FQNEAQ. Trimming removed 3 bases from V and 8 bases from J; junction bases left unmatched: 3. The CDR3 totals 13 residues. The CDR3 loop reads CASSFREGGELFF. CDR3 nucleotides: TGTGCCAGCAGCTTCAGGGAGGGAGGGGAGCTGTTTTTT. Combining the CDR3 with reference TRBV7-8 and TRBJ2-2 gives the whole variable domain GAGVSQSPRYKVAKRGQDVALRCDPISGHVSLFWYQQALGQGPEFLTYFQNEAQLDKSGLPSDRFFAERPEGSVSTLKIQRTQQEDSAVYLCASSFREGGELFFGEGSRLTVL.